This T cell receptor (beta chain) was identified during a study of beta chain features in type 1 diabetes. This clone came up a few times. Its antigen is still unknown. Expressed TCRB transcripts got sequenced, as all isolated RNA was reverse transcribed. TCRdb's table, derived via immunoSEQ multiplex PCR, lists solely in-frame clones and lacks some. The data contain about 390,000 clones, 8.5% to 10% of them singletons. V was shortened by 5 bases and J by 0 bases, with 14 bases between the two germline ends. The CDR3 is made up of 16 amino acids. Germline CDR1 SGHTA, CDR2 FQGNSA. Regarding the study as a whole: Type 1 diabetes patients had TCRB CDR3s that were shorter (moderately but significantly so) in all four CD4+ subsets.

This chain links TRBV7-2 with TRBJ2-4; D is undetermined. Sequenced: central memory CD4+ T cells from blood. This TCR came from a man aged 25-45 years with type 1 diabetes. The CDR3 loop reads CASSPIANLAKNIQYF. Written as DNA, the CDR3 is TGTGCCAGCAGCCCCATCGCCAATCTAGCCAAAAACATTCAGTACTTC.